This entry is about one T cell receptor (beta chain). This sample stems from a study of blood T cell repertoires in COVID-19. Study as a whole: Donors in the United States, Italy and Spain gave samples during acute or convalescent COVID-19. Nucleic acid was either cDNA or gDNA, and it came from T cells, B-cell-depleted T cells, or PBMCs.

In the original workflow: Reference gene primer amplification yielded estimated nucleated cell counts. Data came from immunoSEQ multiplex PCR; TCRdb stores just in-frame clones and leaves some out. D and trimming come from the DNA, and the V and J calls and clone size come from that table. The table has nearly 45,000 clones, about 85% seen once. The sequenced material came from peripheral blood. This receptor was taken from a woman older than 75 with acute or convalescent COVID-19.

CDR3 loop: CASRRGQPPGEQYF. CDR3 DNA: TGTGCCAGTCGTCGGGGACAGCCCCCCGGCGAGCAGTACTTC. V and J are TRBV6-5 and TRBJ2-7; TRBD1 matches at 7 bases. The germline V gene encodes CDR1 MNHEY and CDR2 SVGAGI. The V and J ends lost 9 bases and 6 bases, in that order; junction bases with no gene match: 14. The CDR3 has 14 amino acids.